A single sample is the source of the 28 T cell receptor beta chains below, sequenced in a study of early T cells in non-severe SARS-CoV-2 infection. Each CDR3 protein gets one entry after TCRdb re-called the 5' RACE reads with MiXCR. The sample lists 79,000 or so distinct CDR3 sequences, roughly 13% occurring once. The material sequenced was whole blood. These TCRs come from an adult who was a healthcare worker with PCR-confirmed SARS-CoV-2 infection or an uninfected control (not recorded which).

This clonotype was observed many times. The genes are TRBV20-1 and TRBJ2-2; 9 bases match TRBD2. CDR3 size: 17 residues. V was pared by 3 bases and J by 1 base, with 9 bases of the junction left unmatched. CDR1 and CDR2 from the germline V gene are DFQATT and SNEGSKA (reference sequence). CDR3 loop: CSARRRAGGRNTGELFF. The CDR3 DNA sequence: TGCAGTGCTAGGCGGAGAGCGGGGGGCCGGAACACCGGGGAGCTGTTTTTT.

The chain's CDR3 is CSASAPYREAAGELFF. The CDR3 DNA reads as TGCAGTGCTAGCGCCCCGTACCGGGAGGCCGCCGGGGAGCTGTTTTTT. The chain has TRBV20-1 and TRBJ2-2; 7 bases fit TRBD2. Looked up from germline, CDR1 is DFQATT and CDR2 is SNEGSKA (reference sequence). This CDR3 is 16 amino acids long. V lost 3 bases, J lost 6 bases, and 13 bases stayed unmatched.

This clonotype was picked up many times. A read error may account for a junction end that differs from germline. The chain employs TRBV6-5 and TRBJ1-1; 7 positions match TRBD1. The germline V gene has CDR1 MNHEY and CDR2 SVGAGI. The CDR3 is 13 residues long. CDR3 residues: CASRPTGNTEVFF. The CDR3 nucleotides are TGTGCCAGCAGGCCGACAGGGAACACTGAAGTTTTCTTT.

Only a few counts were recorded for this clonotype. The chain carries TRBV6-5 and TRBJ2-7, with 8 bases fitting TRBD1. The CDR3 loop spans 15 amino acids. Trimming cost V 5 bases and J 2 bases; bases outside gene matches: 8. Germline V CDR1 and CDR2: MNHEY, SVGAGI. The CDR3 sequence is CASSTAPQGAYEQYF. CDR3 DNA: TGTGCCAGCAGTACAGCCCCACAGGGGGCCTACGAGCAGTACTTC.

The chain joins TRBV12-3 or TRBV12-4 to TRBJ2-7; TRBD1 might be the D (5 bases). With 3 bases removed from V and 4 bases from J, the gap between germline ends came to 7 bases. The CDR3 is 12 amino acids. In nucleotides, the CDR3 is TGTGCCAGCAGTTTGACAGCATACGAGCAGTACTTC. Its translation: CASSLTAYEQYF.

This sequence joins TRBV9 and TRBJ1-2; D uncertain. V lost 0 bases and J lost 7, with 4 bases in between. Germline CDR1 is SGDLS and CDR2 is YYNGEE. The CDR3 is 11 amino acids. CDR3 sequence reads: CASSVGFGYTF. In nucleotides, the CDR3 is TGTGCCAGCAGCGTAGGGTTTGGCTACACCTTC.

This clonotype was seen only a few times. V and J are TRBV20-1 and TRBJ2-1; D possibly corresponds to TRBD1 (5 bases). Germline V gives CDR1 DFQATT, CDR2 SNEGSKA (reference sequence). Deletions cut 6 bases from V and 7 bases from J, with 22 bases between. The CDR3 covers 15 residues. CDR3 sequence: CSAPDPSVGANEQFF. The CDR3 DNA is TGCAGTGCACCGGACCCCTCGGTAGGGGCTAATGAGCAGTTCTTC.

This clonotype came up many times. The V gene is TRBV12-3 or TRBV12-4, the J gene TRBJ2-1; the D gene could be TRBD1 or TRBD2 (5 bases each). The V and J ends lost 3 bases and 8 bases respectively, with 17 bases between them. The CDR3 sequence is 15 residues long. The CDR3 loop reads CASSFPGTLVYEQFF. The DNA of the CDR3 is TGTGCCAGCAGTTTTCCCGGGACGCTGGTCTATGAGCAGTTCTTC.

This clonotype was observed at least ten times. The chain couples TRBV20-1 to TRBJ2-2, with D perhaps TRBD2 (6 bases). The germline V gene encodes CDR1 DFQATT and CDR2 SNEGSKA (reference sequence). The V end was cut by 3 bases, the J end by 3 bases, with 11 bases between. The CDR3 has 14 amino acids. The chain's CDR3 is CSASGGLHTGELFF. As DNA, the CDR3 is TGCAGTGCTAGCGGAGGGTTGCACACCGGGGAGCTGTTTTTT.

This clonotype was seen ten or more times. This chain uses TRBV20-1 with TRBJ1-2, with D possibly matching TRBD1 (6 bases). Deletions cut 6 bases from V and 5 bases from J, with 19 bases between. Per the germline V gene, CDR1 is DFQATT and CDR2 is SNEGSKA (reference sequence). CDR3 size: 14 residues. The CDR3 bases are TGCAGTGCCAAAGGGACACCCTCGGGGTATGGCTACACCTTC. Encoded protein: CSAKGTPSGYGYTF.

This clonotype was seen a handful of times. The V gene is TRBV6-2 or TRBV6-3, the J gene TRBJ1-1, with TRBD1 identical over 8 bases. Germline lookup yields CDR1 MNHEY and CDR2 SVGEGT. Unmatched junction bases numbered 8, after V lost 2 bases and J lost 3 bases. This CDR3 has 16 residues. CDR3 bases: TGTGCCAGCAGTTACAGCTGGGACAGGAGGGACACTGAAGCTTTCTTT. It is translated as CASSYSWDRRDTEAFF.

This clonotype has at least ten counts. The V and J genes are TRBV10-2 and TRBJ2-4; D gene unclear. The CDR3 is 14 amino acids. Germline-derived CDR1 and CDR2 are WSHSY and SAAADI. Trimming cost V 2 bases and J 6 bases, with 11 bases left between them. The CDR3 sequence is CASSEPARPNIQYF. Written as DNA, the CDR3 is TGCGCCAGCAGTGAGCCGGCAAGGCCAAACATTCAGTACTTC.

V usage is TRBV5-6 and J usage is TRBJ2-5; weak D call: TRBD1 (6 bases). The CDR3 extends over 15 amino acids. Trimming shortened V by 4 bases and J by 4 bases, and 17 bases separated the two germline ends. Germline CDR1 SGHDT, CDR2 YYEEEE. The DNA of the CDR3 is TGTGCCAGCAGCCGCGACAGGTCGTCTAGAGAGACCCAGTACTTC. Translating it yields CASSRDRSSRETQYF.

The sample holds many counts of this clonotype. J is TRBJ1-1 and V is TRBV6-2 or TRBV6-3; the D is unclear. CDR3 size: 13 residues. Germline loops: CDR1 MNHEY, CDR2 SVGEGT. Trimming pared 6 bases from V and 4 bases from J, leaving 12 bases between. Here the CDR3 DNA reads TGTGCCAGCAGAACCAAACATCTCACTGAAGCTTTCTTT. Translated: CASRTKHLTEAFF.

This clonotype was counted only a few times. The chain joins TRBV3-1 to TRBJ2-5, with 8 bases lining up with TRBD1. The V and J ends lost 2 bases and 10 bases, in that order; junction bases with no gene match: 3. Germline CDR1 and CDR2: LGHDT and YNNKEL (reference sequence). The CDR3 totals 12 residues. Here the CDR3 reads CASSQLDRGQYF. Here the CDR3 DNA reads TGTGCCAGCAGCCAACTAGACAGGGGCCAGTACTTC.

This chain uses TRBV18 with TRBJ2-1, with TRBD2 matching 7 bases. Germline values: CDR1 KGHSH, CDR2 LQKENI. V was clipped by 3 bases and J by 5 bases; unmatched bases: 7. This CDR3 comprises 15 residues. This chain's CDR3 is CASSPGIAGDNEQFF. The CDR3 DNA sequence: TGTGCCAGCTCACCTGGGATAGCGGGTGACAATGAGCAGTTCTTC.

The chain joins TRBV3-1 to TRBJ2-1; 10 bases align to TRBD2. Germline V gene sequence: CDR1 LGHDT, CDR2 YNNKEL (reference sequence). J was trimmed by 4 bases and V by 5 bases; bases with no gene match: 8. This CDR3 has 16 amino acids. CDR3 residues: CASSKTGTSVYNEQFF. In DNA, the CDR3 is TGTGCCAGCAGCAAGACCGGGACTAGCGTATACAATGAGCAGTTCTTC.

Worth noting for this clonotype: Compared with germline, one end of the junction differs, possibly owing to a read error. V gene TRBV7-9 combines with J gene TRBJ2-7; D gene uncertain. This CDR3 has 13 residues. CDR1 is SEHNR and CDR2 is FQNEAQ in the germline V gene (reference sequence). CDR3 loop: CASSLALAYEQHF. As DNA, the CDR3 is TGTGCCAGCAGCTTGGCGCTGGCCTACGAGCAGCACTTC.

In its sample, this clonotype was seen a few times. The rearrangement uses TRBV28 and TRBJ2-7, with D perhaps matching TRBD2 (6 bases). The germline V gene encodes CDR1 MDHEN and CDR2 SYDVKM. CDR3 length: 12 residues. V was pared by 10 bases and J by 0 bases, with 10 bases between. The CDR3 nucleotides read TGTGCCACCGGGACTTTCTCCTACGAGCAGTACTTC. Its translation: CATGTFSYEQYF.

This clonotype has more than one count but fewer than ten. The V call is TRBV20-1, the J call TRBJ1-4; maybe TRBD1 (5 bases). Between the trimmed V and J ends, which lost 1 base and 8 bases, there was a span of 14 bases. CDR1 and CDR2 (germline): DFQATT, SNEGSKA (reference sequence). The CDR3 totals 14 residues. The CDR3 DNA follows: TGCAGTGCTAGAGTCGGGGCGGACAACGAAAAACTGTTTTTT. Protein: CSARVGADNEKLFF.

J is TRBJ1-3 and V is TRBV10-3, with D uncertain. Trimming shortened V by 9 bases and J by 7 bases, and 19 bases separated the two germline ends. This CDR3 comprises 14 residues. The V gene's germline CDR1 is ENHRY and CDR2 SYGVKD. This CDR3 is CAIRIKPWANTIYF. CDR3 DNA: TGTGCCATTCGTATAAAGCCGTGGGCGAACACCATATATTTT.

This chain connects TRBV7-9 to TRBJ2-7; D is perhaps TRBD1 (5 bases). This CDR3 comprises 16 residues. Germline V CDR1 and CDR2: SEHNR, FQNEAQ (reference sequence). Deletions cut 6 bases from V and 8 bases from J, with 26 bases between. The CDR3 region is CASSLEGAESLRKQYF. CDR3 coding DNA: TGTGCCAGCAGTCTCGAAGGGGCGGAAAGCCTACGAAAGCAGTACTTC.

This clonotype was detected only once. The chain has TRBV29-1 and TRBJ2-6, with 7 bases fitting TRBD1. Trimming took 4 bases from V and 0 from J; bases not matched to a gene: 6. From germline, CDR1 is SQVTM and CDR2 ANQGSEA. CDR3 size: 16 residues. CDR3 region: CSVAGQASSGANVLTF. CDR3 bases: TGCAGCGTTGCAGGACAGGCGAGCTCTGGGGCCAACGTCCTGACTTTC.

For the CDR3, the DNA is TGTGCCAGCAGTCCTTGGGACAGCTACAATGAGCAGTTCTTC. Its translation is CASSPWDSYNEQFF. V is TRBV12-3 or TRBV12-4 and J is TRBJ2-1; 7 bases match TRBD1. V shed 5 bases and J 3 bases; nucleotides not matched to a gene: 4. CDR3 size: 14 residues.

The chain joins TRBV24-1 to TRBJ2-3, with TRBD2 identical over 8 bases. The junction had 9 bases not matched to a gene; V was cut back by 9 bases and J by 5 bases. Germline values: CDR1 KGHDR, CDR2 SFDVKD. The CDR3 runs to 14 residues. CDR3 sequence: CATGIAGGRDTQYF. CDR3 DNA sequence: TGTGCCACCGGAATTGCGGGGGGAAGAGATACGCAGTATTTT.

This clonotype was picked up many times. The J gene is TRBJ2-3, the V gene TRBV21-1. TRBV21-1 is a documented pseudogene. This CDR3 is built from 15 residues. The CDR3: CASSKAGRGTDTQYF. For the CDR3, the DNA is TGTGCCAGCAGCAAAGCGGGACGAGGCACAGATACGCAGTATTTT.

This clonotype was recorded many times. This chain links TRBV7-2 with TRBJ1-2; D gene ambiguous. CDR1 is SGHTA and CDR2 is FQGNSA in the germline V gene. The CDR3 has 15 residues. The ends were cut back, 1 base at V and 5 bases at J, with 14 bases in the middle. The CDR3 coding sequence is TGTGCCAGCAGCTTAGATTATGGTAGAGGGTATGGCTACACCTTC. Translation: CASSLDYGRGYGYTF.

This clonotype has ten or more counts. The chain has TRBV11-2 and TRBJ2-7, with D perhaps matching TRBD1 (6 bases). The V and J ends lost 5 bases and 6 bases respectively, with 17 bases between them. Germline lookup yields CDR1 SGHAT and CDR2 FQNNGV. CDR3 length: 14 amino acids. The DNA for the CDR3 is TGTGCCAGCAGCGCCGCCCTGGGGGCGAGCGAGCAGTACTTC. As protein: CASSAALGASEQYF.